This T cell receptor (beta chain) was identified in a study of technical replicates of blood from a handful of donors. Sequenced by immunoSEQ multiplex PCR; TCRdb stores in-frame clones only, minus some. Here the sample spans 65,000 to 90,000 clones, 85% to 95% being singletons. V dropped 0 bases and J dropped 6 bases, with 14 bases sitting between them. The CDR3 runs 15 residues. CDR1 and CDR2 (germline): SGHDN, FVKESK. The chain is built from TRBV14 and TRBJ1-2; the D gene is possibly TRBD1 (6 bases). Specimen: T cells isolated from PBMCs. The clonotype was recovered from a human donor in good health. The CDR3: CASSQDRRGRHGYTF. The CDR3 DNA reads as TGTGCCAGCAGCCAAGATCGGCGGGGGCGTCATGGCTACACCTTC.